This T cell receptor (beta chain) is drawn from a study of human T cells and chemical hapten exposure. The study's findings and limits: Controls had significantly fewer large CDR3 similarity clusters than were formed by expanded TCRs.

Within the library, unique molecular identifiers were attached to each individual cDNA molecule. TCRdb called the RACE reads again in MiXCR, with one record for every CDR3 protein. The sample includes 50,000 to 75,000 distinct CDR3 sequences, 8% to 13% of them seen just once. Remarks on this clonotype: Its antigen remains unidentified.

Documented time point: patch test 3, about 24 weeks after DPC sensitization. Treatment defined: therapeutic diphenylcyclopropenone sensitization with weekly scalp DPC. Every patch test was put on after a blood sample was taken. Total RNA was isolated from whole blood that had not been fractionated. The sequence was collected from a woman younger than 45 with alopecia areata. Some clones in this sample may be carry-over from other donors' samples. Sequenced material: whole blood, taken in connection with sensitization to the hapten diphenylcyclopropenone (DPC).

Here the CDR3 reads CASSQWGSGKGTSSTDTQYF. The DNA for the CDR3 is TGTGCCAGCAGCCAGTGGGGTAGCGGGAAAGGCACTTCTAGCACAGATACGCAGTATTTT. The genes are TRBV11-2 and TRBJ2-3, with 8 bases lining up with TRBD2. The CDR3 totals 20 residues. After removal of 5 bases from V and 0 bases from J, the junction contained 19 bases not matched to a gene. Per the germline V gene, CDR1 is SGHAT and CDR2 is FQNNGV.